This T cell receptor beta chain was found in a study of T cells after yellow fever vaccination. This clonotype was seen ten or more times. What it recognizes is unknown. Overall study findings and caveats: Peak timing came faster in the weaker secondary response, day 5 versus 15.

A single record per CDR3 protein comes from TCRdb applying MiXCR to the 5' RACE reads. The sample records roughly 140,000 distinct CDR3 sequences, 6.5% to 8.5% being singletons. Per the germline V gene, CDR1 is KGHSH and CDR2 is LQKENI. The V gene end was trimmed by 0 bases and the J gene end by 5 bases; junction bases not matched to a gene: 3. The CDR3 runs 15 residues. The input for sequencing was CD4+ T cells sorted from PBMCs, taken 5 days after the yellow fever booster vaccination. The chain joins TRBV18 to TRBJ2-1, with TRBD2 identical over 8 bases. This clonotype originated in a man aged 25-40 years who received the YFV17D yellow fever vaccine. The CDR3 here is CASSPPSGGDNEQFF. The CDR3 region has the DNA TGTGCCAGCTCACCACCGAGCGGGGGAGACAATGAGCAGTTCTTC.